This is a list of T cell receptor beta chains from one sample in a study of control samples from healthy donors and cancer patients. Sequencing was performed with immunoSEQ multiplex PCR; in TCRdb, only in-frame clones are kept and a portion is missing. Seen here are about 89,000 clones, about 85% observed once, and the top ten hold roughly 2%. Sequenced input: blood. These receptors all come from a woman between 40 and 55 years old in good health. Each CDR3 is given with its conserved first and last residue. D genes are given only for firm matches. Not every row has a clone size; where given, it reads once, few, many or a size class.

size | J | V | D | CDR3 | DNA
once | TRBJ2-3 | TRBV4-1 | . | CASSQMGAGTTDTQYF | TGCGCCAGCAGCCAAATGGGGGCAGGGACCACAGATACGCAGTATTTT
. | TRBJ2-7 | TRBV6-5 | . | CASSYSPPGGEQYF | TGTGCCAGCAGTTACTCCCCCCCCGGCGGCGAGCAGTACTTC
. | TRBJ2-3 | TRBV24-1 | . | CATSDWTSTDTQYF | TGTGCCACCAGTGATTGGACTAGCACAGATACGCAGTATTTT
. | TRBJ2-7 | TRBV3-1/TRBV3-2 | . | CASSHSSEQYF | TGTGCCAGCAGCCATTCCAGCGAGCAGTACTTC
few | TRBJ1-3 | TRBV6-6 | . | CASSYSAGTGNTIYF | TGTGCCAGCAGTTACTCCGCAGGGACTGGAAACACCATATATTTT
. | TRBJ1-2 | TRBV7-2 | . | CASSLYRVSVPGGYTF | TGTGCCAGCAGCCTTTACAGGGTGTCGGTTCCTGGTGGCTACACCTTC
. | TRBJ1-2 | TRBV7-2 | . | CASTSVAGGWYGYTF | TGTGCCAGCACCTCTGTAGCTGGAGGGTGGTATGGCTACACCTTC
once | TRBJ2-5 | TRBV12-1 | . | CASSFLVETQYF | TGTGCCAGCAGCTTTCTGGTAGAGACCCAGTACTTC
. | TRBJ2-1 | TRBV11-3 | TRBD1 | CASSLEGTGVSNEQFF | TGTGCCAGCAGCTTAGAAGGGACAGGGGTATCCAATGAGCAGTTCTTC
. | TRBJ1-1 | TRBV10-3 | . | CAISDDPSGTEAFF | TGTGCCATCAGTGACGACCCCTCGGGCACTGAAGCTTTCTTT
. | TRBJ2-1 | TRBV5-1 | TRBD1 | CASSWSGTAYNEQFF | TGCGCCAGCAGCTGGTCCGGGACAGCCTACAATGAGCAGTTCTTC
. | TRBJ1-1 | TRBV6-5 | TRBD1 | CASSYRTGGMNTEAFF | TGTGCCAGCAGTTACCGGACAGGGGGCATGAACACTGAAGCTTTCTTT
. | TRBJ2-1 | TRBV2 | TRBD2 | CASRGGLAGDSSYNEQFF | TGTGCCAGCAGAGGGGGGCTAGCGGGGGATAGCTCCTACAATGAGCAGTTCTTC
few | TRBJ2-2 | TRBV19 | TRBD2 | CASSTSWGGTGELFF | TGTGCCAGTAGTACTAGCTGGGGGGGAACCGGGGAGCTGTTTTTT
. | TRBJ2-3 | TRBV7-2 | . | CASSAMTGTDTQYF | TGTGCCAGCAGCGCCATGACAGGCACAGATACGCAGTATTTT
. | TRBJ1-5 | TRBV30 | . | CAWTPGGGNQPQHF | TGTGCCTGGACCCCCGGGGGCGGAAATCAGCCCCAGCATTTT
. | TRBJ1-1 | TRBV27 | . | CASSFSGGGRTEAFF | TGTGCCAGCAGTTTTTCCGGGGGCGGGCGTACTGAAGCTTTCTTT
. | TRBJ1-1 | TRBV6-5 | . | CASSPNSRVGTEAFF | TGTGCCAGCAGCCCCAACTCCAGGGTGGGCACTGAAGCTTTCTTT
. | TRBJ2-3 | TRBV18 | . | CASSPKLGSTDTQYF | TGTGCCAGCTCACCGAAACTGGGGAGCACAGATACGCAGTATTTT
. | TRBJ2-7 | TRBV3-1/TRBV3-2 | . | CASSQGGAEQYF | TGTGCCAGCAGCCAAGGGGGTGCCGAGCAGTACTTC
. | TRBJ1-1 | TRBV12-5 | TRBD1 | CASGLVQGTMNTEAFF | TGTGCTAGTGGTTTGGTACAGGGGACCATGAACACTGAAGCTTTCTTT
. | TRBJ1-1 | TRBV13 | . | CASSLRGSGRHTEAFF | TGTGCCAGCAGCTTACGGGGATCGGGGCGCCACACTGAAGCTTTCTTT
few | TRBJ1-6 | TRBV15 | . | CATSSRQIYNSPLHF | TGTGCCACCAGCAGCCGACAGATATATAATTCACCCCTCCACTTT
few | TRBJ2-2 | TRBV4-3 | TRBD2 | CASSPQHRLADTGELFF | TGCGCCAGCAGCCCACAGCACAGACTAGCGGACACCGGGGAGCTGTTTTTT
. | TRBJ2-7 | TRBV7-2 | TRBD1 | CASSPGGSIGYEQYF | TGTGCCAGCAGCCCAGGGGGCTCGATAGGGTACGAGCAGTACTTC
many | TRBJ2-3 | TRBV4-3 | TRBD2 | CASSQYRGGADTQYF | TGCGCCAGCAGCCAATATCGGGGGGGCGCAGATACGCAGTATTTT
. | TRBJ2-1 | TRBV20-1 | TRBD2 | CSASPAGGQFF | TGCAGTGCTAGTCCAGCGGGAGGGCAGTTCTTC
. | TRBJ1-1 | TRBV7-9 | TRBD1 | CASRVDRADSEAFF | TGTGCCAGCAGAGTCGACAGGGCGGATTCTGAAGCTTTCTTT
. | TRBJ1-3 | TRBV12-3/TRBV12-4 | . | CASSLLRNTIYF | TGTGCCAGCAGCCTCCTACGAAACACCATATATTTT
. | TRBJ1-3 | TRBV12-3/TRBV12-4 | . | CASSLISRPTIYF | TGTGCCAGCAGTTTAATTAGCAGGCCCACCATATATTTT
once | TRBJ2-7 | TRBV19 | TRBD2 | CASSIAPLAGSYEQYF | TGTGCCAGTAGTATAGCACCCCTAGCGGGGTCCTACGAGCAGTACTTC
. | TRBJ1-1 | TRBV7-2 | . | CASSLAMDTEAFF | TGTGCCAGCAGCTTAGCAATGGACACTGAAGCTTTCTTT
. | TRBJ2-7 | TRBV21-1 | . | CASSTVAGPLYEQYF | TGTGCCAGCAGCACCGTTGCGGGCCCTCTCTACGAGCAGTACTTC
. | TRBJ2-1 | TRBV3-1/TRBV3-2 | TRBD1 | CASSLYRGNEQFF | TGTGCCAGCAGCCTTTACAGGGGAAATGAGCAGTTCTTC
. | TRBJ1-1 | TRBV18 | . | CASSPRVANTEAFF | TGTGCCAGCTCACCACGAGTAGCCAACACTGAAGCTTTCTTT
. | TRBJ1-1 | TRBV18 | . | CASQDLAVRGTEAFF | TGTGCCAGCCAAGACCTGGCCGTGAGGGGCACTGAAGCTTTCTTT
. | TRBJ1-1 | TRBV29-1 | . | CSVVREDNTEAFF | TGCAGCGTTGTGAGGGAGGACAACACTGAAGCTTTCTTT
few | TRBJ2-7 | TRBV7-2 | TRBD1 | CASSQDRLSEQYF | TGTGCCAGCAGCCAGGACAGGCTCAGCGAGCAGTACTTC
once | TRBJ2-3 | TRBV7-3 | . | CASSLSGVFTDTQYF | TGTGCCAGCAGCTTATCGGGGGTTTTCACAGATACGCAGTATTTT
. | TRBJ2-7 | TRBV5-6 | . | CASSLSQGYGYEQYF | TGTGCCAGCAGCTTGTCTCAGGGATACGGCTACGAGCAGTACTTC
. | TRBJ2-7 | TRBV12-5 | TRBD1 | CASGLVTQGETYEQYF | TGTGCTAGTGGTTTGGTAACACAGGGGGAGACCTACGAGCAGTACTTC
. | TRBJ1-2 | TRBV6-5 | TRBD1 | CASSRGQGFGYTF | TGTGCCAGCTCACGAGGACAGGGTTTCGGCTACACCTTC
. | TRBJ1-6 | TRBV6-5 | . | CASSYRGQYNSPLHF | TGTGCCAGCAGTTACCGAGGCCAGTATAATTCACCCCTCCACTTT
once | TRBJ2-7 | TRBV20-1 | TRBD1 | CSASGGQSSYEQYF | TGCAGTGCTAGTGGGGGACAGTCATCCTACGAGCAGTACTTC
. | TRBJ2-7 | TRBV6-1 | TRBD1 | CASSEEFWGTGSYEQYF | TGTGCCAGCAGTGAAGAATTTTGGGGGACAGGCTCCTACGAGCAGTACTTC
. | TRBJ2-3 | TRBV19 | . | CASSTLGGTDTQYF | TGTGCCAGTAGTACATTAGGGGGCACAGATACGCAGTATTTT
once | TRBJ2-1 | TRBV30 | TRBD2 | CAWSALAGLNEQFF | TGTGCCTGGAGTGCCCTAGCGGGGTTAAATGAGCAGTTCTTC
. | TRBJ2-7 | TRBV6-1 | . | CASSERRVSYEQYF | TGTGCCAGCAGTGAAAGGAGAGTCTCCTACGAGCAGTACTTC
. | TRBJ2-2 | TRBV30 | . | CAWTLLKGGPNTGELFF | TGTGCCTGGACCCTATTGAAGGGGGGGCCGAACACCGGGGAGCTGTTTTTT
. | TRBJ1-6 | TRBV30 | . | CAWSGKTGNNSPLHF | TGTGCCTGGAGCGGGAAAACAGGGAATAATTCACCCCTCCACTTT
. | TRBJ2-7 | TRBV29-1 | TRBD1 | CSVEGPDRGYEQYF | TGCAGCGTTGAAGGACCTGACAGGGGCTACGAGCAGTACTTC